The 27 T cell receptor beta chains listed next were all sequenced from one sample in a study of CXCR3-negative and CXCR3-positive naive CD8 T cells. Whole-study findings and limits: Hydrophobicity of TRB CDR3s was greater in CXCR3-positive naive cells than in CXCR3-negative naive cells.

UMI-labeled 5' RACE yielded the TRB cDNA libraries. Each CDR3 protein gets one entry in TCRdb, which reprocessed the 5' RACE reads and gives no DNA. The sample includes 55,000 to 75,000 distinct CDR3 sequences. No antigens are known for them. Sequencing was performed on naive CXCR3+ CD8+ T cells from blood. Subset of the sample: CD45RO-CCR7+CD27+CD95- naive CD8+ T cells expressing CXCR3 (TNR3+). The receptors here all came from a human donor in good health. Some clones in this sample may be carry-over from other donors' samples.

The CDR3 reads CASSPAPASLWGYEQYF. The chain employs TRBV7-9 and TRBJ2-7; TCRdb's D call, TRBD2, is unchecked because there is no DNA. CDR3 length: 17 amino acids. The germline V gene has CDR1 SEHNR and CDR2 FQNEAQ (reference sequence).

The CDR3 here is CSVDRQDRAQETQYF. This rearrangement joins TRBV29-1 to TRBJ2-5; TCRdb selects TRBD1, and the lack of DNA leaves this call unchecked. This CDR3 is 15 amino acids long. Germline CDR1 reads SQVTM; CDR2 reads ANQGSEA.

CDR3: CASSLANAYEQYF. The chain links TRBV7-6 to TRBJ2-7. Germline CDR1 and CDR2: SGHVS and FNYEAQ. The CDR3 extends over 13 amino acids.

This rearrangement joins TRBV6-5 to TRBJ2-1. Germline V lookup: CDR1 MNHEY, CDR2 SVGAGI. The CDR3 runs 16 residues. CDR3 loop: CASSYFTQEDDNEQFF.

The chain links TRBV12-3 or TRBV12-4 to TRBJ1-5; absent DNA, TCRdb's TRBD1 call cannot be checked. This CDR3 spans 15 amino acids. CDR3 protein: CASRDRDRVHQPQHF.

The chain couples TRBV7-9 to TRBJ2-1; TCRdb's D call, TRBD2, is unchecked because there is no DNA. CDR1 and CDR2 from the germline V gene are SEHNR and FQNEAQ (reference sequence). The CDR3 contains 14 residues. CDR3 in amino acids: CASSLALGGNEQFF.

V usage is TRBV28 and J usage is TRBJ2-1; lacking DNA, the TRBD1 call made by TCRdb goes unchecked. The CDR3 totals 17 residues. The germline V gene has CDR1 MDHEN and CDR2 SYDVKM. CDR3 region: CASSLSRTDQLYNEQFF.

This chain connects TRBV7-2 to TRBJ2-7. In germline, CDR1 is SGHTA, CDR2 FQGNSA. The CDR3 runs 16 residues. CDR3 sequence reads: CASSTAIETSSYEQYF. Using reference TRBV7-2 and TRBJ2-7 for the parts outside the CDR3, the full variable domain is GAGVSQSPSNKVTEKGKDVELRCDPISGHTALYWYRQSLGQGLEFLIYFQGNSAPDKSGLPSDRFSAERTGGSVSTLTIQRTQQEDSAVYLCASSTAIETSSYEQYFGPGTRLTVT.

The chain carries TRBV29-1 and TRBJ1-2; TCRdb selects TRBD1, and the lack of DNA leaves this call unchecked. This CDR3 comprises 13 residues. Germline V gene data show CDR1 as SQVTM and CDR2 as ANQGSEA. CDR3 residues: CSVPGTEHYGYTF.

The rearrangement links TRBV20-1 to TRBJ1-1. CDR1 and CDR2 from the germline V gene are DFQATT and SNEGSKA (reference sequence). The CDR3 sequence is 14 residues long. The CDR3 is CSARDFRQNTEAFF.

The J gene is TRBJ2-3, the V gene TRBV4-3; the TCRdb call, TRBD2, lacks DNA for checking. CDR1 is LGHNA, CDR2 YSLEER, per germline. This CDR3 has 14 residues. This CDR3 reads CASSQKTSVDTQYF.

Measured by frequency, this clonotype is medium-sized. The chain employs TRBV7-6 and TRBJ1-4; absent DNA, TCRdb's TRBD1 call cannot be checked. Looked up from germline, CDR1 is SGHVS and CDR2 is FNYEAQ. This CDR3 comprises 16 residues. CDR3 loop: CASSFNRGATNEKLFF.

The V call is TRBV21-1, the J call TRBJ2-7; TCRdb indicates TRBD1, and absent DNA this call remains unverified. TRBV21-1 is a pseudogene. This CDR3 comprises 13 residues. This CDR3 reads CASSKDRGHEQYF.

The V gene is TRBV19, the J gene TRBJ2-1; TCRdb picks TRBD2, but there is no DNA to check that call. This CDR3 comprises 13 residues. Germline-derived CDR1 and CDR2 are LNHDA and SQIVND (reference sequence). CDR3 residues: CASSMGLYNEQFF.

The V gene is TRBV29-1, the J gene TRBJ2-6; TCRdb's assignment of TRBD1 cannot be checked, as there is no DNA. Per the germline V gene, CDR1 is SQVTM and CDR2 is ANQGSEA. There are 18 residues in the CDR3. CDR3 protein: CSAAGDRTYPPGANVLTF.

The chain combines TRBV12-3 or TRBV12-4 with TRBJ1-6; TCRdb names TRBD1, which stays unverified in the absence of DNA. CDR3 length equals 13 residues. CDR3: CASSLPGASPLHF.

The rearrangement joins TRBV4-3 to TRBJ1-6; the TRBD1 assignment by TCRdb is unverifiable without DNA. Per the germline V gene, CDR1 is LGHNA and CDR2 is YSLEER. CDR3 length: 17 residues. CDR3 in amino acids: CASSQAVPGGSGSPLHF.

The CDR3 sequence: CASSPRTGQETQYF. The chain joins TRBV13 to TRBJ2-5; TCRdb selects TRBD1, and the lack of DNA leaves this call unchecked. This CDR3 contains 14 residues. Germline V gene lookup returns CDR1 PRHDT and CDR2 FYEKMQ (reference sequence).

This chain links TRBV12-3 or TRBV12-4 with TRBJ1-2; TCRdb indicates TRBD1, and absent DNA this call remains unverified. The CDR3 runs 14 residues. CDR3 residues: CASSLPPGYYGYTF.

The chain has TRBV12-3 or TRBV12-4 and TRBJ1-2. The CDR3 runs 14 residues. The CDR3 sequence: CASSLASEYYGYTF.

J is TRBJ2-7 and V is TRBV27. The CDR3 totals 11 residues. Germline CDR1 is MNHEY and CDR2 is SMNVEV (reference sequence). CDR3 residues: CASSHNYEQYF.

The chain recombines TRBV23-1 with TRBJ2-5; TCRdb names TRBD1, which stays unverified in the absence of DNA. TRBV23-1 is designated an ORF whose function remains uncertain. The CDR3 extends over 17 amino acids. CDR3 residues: CASSQSAHRGWQETQYF.

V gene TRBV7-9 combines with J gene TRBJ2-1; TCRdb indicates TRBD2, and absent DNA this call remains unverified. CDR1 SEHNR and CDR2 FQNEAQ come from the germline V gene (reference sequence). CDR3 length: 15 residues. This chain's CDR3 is CASSFNLAVRNEQFF.

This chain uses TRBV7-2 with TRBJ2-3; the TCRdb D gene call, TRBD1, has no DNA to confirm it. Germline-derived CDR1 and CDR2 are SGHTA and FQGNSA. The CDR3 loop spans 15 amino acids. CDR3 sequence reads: CASSPLAGGLDTQYF.

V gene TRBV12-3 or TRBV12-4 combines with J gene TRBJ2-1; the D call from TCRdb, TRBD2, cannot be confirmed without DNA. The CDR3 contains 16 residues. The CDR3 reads CASSWTTSGGDNEQFF.

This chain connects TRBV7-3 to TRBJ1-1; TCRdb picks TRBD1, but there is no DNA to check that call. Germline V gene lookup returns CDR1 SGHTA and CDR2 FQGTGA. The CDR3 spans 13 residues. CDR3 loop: CASSLSGGTEAFF.

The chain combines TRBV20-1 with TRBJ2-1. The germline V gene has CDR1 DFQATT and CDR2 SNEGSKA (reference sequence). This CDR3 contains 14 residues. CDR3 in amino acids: CSAEGPSSYNEQFF.